The following is a T cell receptor beta chain sequence with its context. What this receptor recognizes is not known. It has no much larger one-base neighbor in the sample; base qualities were not kept. Each donor gave one peripheral blood draw, about 100 mL on average, collected into heparinised tubes. Naive, central memory, regulatory and stem cell-like memory CD4+ T cells were sorted on a BD FACSAria II using a panel including CD45RO, CCR7, CD25, CD127, CD95 and CD27. Purity was above 95% for every sorted population. PBMCs were isolated right away by Lymphoprep density gradient centrifugation and were stained directly, without culture. So that batch effects would be minimized, each experiment stained and sorted samples in pairs, pairing one healthy donor with one patient. This record comes from a study of beta chain features in type 1 diabetes (dated by TCRdb to the late 2010s). A note on the overall study: Patients and healthy donors did not differ in mean age, gender distribution, total cell number or subset yield. A total of roughly 100 million sorted cells were examined across all samples, and a strong correlation was observed between cell number per subset and RNA yield. The study compared the TCRB repertoires of sorted circulating CD4+ T cell subsets in recently diagnosed type 1 diabetes patients with those in matched healthy donors. Naive and central memory subsets were obtained from all 30 or so donors, but regulatory and stem cell-like memory subsets were isolated from only 8 patients and 8 healthy donors. What the study reported, not specific to this receptor: Type 1 diabetes patients showed a moderate but significant shortening of TCRB CDR3 length in all four CD4+ subsets. Shorter templates might have been favored by PCR, but patient and control samples were amplified and corrected together, so both groups would have been affected equally by any skew. Because cDNA was sequenced instead of genomic DNA, activated cells with high expression could be over-represented, although the groups did not differ in activation or CD3 levels. Fewer insertions and more nucleotide deletions at VDJ recombination sites were observed in patients with type 1 diabetes, implying thymic rearrangement abnormalities. Because the HLA sub-analyses included only small numbers of individuals, any influence of HLA type on TCRB rearrangement was left unresolved. Naive, central memory and regulatory TCRB repertoires appeared to be more similar among patients than among healthy donors.

CDR1 and CDR2, looked up from the germline V gene (reference sequence), are GTSNPN and SVGIG. Measured from the cysteine to the phenylalanine, the CDR3 is 14 residues long. Solely the CDR3 DNA is kept, with 42 bases framed from the first base. V lost 8 bases and J lost 1 base; the stretch between them is 17 bases long. All of the isolated RNA was reverse transcribed with the High Capacity cDNA Reverse Transcription Kit, so expressed TCRB transcripts were sequenced. Naive, central memory and regulatory T cell samples underwent deep immunoSEQ sequencing, averaging around 4 million total reads per sample. After sorted cells were lysed in RLT buffer, RNA was extracted with DNase-treated RNeasy Micro or Mini kits, with the choice depending on cell number. Each cell subset was processed on its own to prevent cross-contamination, while patient and healthy donor samples were processed together. The immunoSEQ multiplex PCR was used to amplify TCRB sequences from cDNA, yielding 87-bp fragments that span the CDR3 region. The amplicons were sequenced using the Illumina HiSeq platform. For the original study's pipeline: Synthetic template baselines were used to correct PCR bias computationally, reads within Hamming distance 2 were collapsed together, and singletons that could not be merged were discarded. Reads were aligned against IMGT to assign V, D and J genes, CDR3 length and insertions or deletions at six rearrangement sites. Within each subset, clonotype counts were normalized to sorted cell number, and only after that were true diversity and Gini coefficients computed with the tcR R package. The overlap coefficient, calculated on TCRB nucleotide sequences, was used to quantify repertoire sharing. Not all clones reach the TCRdb copy of this immuneACCESS table, which keeps in-frame sequences only. Checked studies attribute under half of the gap to unresolved V genes and leave the rest unexplained. Clone size and the V and J calls come from that table; the DNA yielded D and trimming. In all, the sample holds around 44,000 clones, and roughly half of those were seen once. Of the sample, roughly 2.1% is held by the ten largest clones.

The clonotype comes from a woman aged 18 to 35 in good health. The chain is encoded by TRBV30 joined to TRBJ1-1, and possibly TRBD1, on 5 matching bases. Sample: Tregs from blood. The sample's cell subset or site, from its label and the paper: regulatory CD4+ T cells. The nucleotides read TGTGCCACCACCCACAGGTGGCCGAACACTGAAGCTTTCTTT. It translates as CATTHRWPNTEAFF.